A selection of T cell receptor beta chains follows, all from one sample in a study of cytomegalovirus exposure and HLA in healthy donors. Measured with immunoSEQ multiplex PCR; TCRdb has only the in-frame clones, and not every one. Of about 160,000 clones listed, more than 75% are singletons. The specimen was PBMCs. Receptors were obtained from a girl aged 5-17 years in good health and CMV-seropositive. Each CDR3 is given with its conserved first and last residue. A D gene is named only where the DNA matches it firmly. Clone size, where shown, is once, few, many, or a class for clones that have expanded.

clone size | J gene | D gene | V gene | CDR3 DNA | CDR3 protein
- | TRBJ2-1 | TRBD2 | TRBV25-1 | TGTGCCAGCAGGGGTAGCGGGGGACGAAACTACAATGAGCAGTTCTTC | CASRGSGGRNYNEQFF
- | TRBJ2-1 | - | TRBV4-3 | TGCGCCAGCAGCCTGGCGGGTGCGATGGGGCAGTTCTTC | CASSLAGAMGQFF
- | TRBJ2-7 | TRBD1 | TRBV5-5 | TGTGCCAGCAGCTTCGACAGGGGGGCGGCCTACGAGCAGTACTTC | CASSFDRGAAYEQYF
- | TRBJ2-5 | - | TRBV28 | TGTGCCAGCAGTTTAAGGAGCGTAGAGACCCAGTACTTC | CASSLRSVETQYF
few | TRBJ1-3 | TRBD1 | TRBV6-5 | TGTGCCAGCAGTTACACCGGGACAGACACCATATATTTT | CASSYTGTDTIYF
- | TRBJ2-1 | TRBD2 | TRBV5-4 | TGTGCCAGCAGCTCCCCAACTAGCGTCTATCACAATGAGCAGTTCTTC | CASSSPTSVYHNEQFF
- | TRBJ2-3 | TRBD2 | TRBV7-7 | TGTGCTAGCAGCGTGACTAGCGGCACAGATACGCAGTATTTT | CASSVTSGTDTQYF
- | TRBJ2-1 | TRBD1 | TRBV7-7 | TGTGCTAGCAGCTCCTCCCAATATCGGACAGGGGGGAATGAGCAGTTCTTC | CASSSSQYRTGGNEQFF
- | TRBJ1-1 | - | TRBV12-5 | TGTGCTAGTGGTCTAGGTTTCGCTGAAGCTTTCTTT | CASGLGFAEAFF
- | TRBJ1-4 | - | TRBV29-1 | TGCAGCGTTGTACCGACGGGCCGCGGGAATGAAAAACTGTTTTTT | CSVVPTGRGNEKLFF
once | TRBJ2-1 | TRBD2 | TRBV7-8 | TGTGCCAGCAGCGGGCGCGCTAGCGGGGGGGTTTTTTATGAGCAGTTCTTC | CASSGRASGGVFYEQFF